The 22 T cell receptor beta chains given below trace back to one sample, sequenced in a study of blood T cell repertoires in COVID-19. Libraries were prepared by immunoSEQ multiplex PCR; TCRdb keeps only in-frame clonotypes and omits some of them. The sample contains approximately 200,000 clones, about 85% of which appear only once. Input material: peripheral blood. The receptors stem from a woman in her twenties or thirties with active or convalescent COVID-19.

V and J are TRBV2 and TRBJ1-4; D is unclear. CDR3 length equals 15 residues. Germline V CDR1 and CDR2: SNHLY, FYNNEI. V lost 4 bases to trimming and J lost 4 bases, with 13 bases between them. The CDR3, as DNA: TGTGCCAGCAGTGCAGAACAGCGGCGTAATGAAAAACTGTTTTTT. Amino acid sequence: CASSAEQRRNEKLFF. Using reference TRBV2 and TRBJ1-4 for the parts outside the CDR3, the full variable domain is EPEVTQTPSHQVTQMGQEVILRCVPISNHLYFYWYRQILGQKVEFLVSFYNNEISEKSEIFDDQFSVERPDGSNFTLKIRSTKLEDSAMYFCASSAEQRRNEKLFFGSGTQLSVL.

V usage is TRBV28 and J usage is TRBJ1-1, with D unresolved. Germline CDR1 reads MDHEN; CDR2 reads SYDVKM. V gave up 5 bases and J gave up 4 bases, with 11 bases separating them. CDR3 length equals 13 residues. For the CDR3, the DNA is TGTGCCAGCAGTGAGAGGGCGGCCACTGAAGCTTTCTTT. This sequence encodes CASSERAATEAFF.

This clone was seen just once. The chain combines TRBV30 with TRBJ1-6; no firm D call. Germline V lookup: CDR1 GTSNPN, CDR2 SVGIG (reference sequence). The germline V and J ends were trimmed by 4 bases and 8 bases, with 12 bases remaining between them. The CDR3 has 13 amino acids. DNA for the CDR3: TGTGCCTGGAAAGGCGCGCGGCATTCACCCCTCCACTTT. This codes for CAWKGARHSPLHF.

The V and J genes are TRBV19 and TRBJ2-1; D uncertain. Germline V gives CDR1 LNHDA, CDR2 SQIVND (reference sequence). The germline V and J ends were trimmed by 5 bases and 4 bases, with 6 bases remaining between them. The length of the CDR3 is 12 residues. The CDR3 region has the DNA TGTGCCAGTAGTCCACAATACAATGAGCAGTTCTTC. The encoded protein is CASSPQYNEQFF.

V usage is TRBV3-1 (or the pseudogene TRBV3-2) and J usage is TRBJ2-1; possible D gene TRBD1, 5 bases. CDR3 length equals 13 residues. Germline CDR1 reads LGHDT; CDR2 reads YNNKEL (reference sequence). V lost 3 bases, J lost 7 bases, and 10 bases lay in between. CDR3 bases: TGTGCCAGCAGCCAGAGTGGGGCAAATGAGCAGTTCTTC. Amino acid sequence: CASSQSGANEQFF.

The chain is built from TRBV6-4 and TRBJ1-6; D is ambiguous. Germline CDR1 and CDR2: MRHNA and SNTAGT. The CDR3 is 13 amino acids. The V and J ends lost 6 bases and 8 bases respectively, with 11 bases between them. CDR3 residues: CASSPGTDSPLHF. DNA of the CDR3: TGTGCCAGCAGCCCCGGAACAGATTCACCCCTCCACTTT.

This chain links TRBV7-6 with TRBJ2-1, with 7 bases matching TRBD1. Germline trimming cut 2 bases from V and 1 base from J; bases unmatched to any gene: 8. The CDR3 totals 17 residues. Germline V gene lookup returns CDR1 SGHVS and CDR2 FNYEAQ. In DNA, the CDR3 is TGTGCCAGCAGCTTACGACAGGGTCTCAGATCCTACAATGAGCAGTTCTTC. This translates into CASSLRQGLRSYNEQFF.

The chain is built from TRBV28 and TRBJ1-6; D is uncertain. Germline lookup yields CDR1 MDHEN and CDR2 SYDVKM. Deletions cut 1 base from V and 4 bases from J, with 11 bases between. The CDR3 loop spans 16 amino acids. The CDR3 DNA follows: TGTGCCAGCAGTTTATTTGGCGGAACGTATAATTCACCCCTCCACTTT. Protein product: CASSLFGGTYNSPLHF.

V gene TRBV20-1 combines with J gene TRBJ1-2; weak D call: TRBD1 (5 bases). The CDR3 loop spans 10 amino acids. Germline CDR1 is DFQATT and CDR2 is SNEGSKA (reference sequence). Here the CDR3 reads CRDDSYGYTF. The CDR3 nucleotides are TGCAGGGATGACAGCTATGGCTACACCTTC.

The V gene is TRBV30, the J gene TRBJ1-5; 8 positions agree with TRBD1. The V segment lost 5 bases and the J segment 3 bases; nucleotides outside the gene matches: 6. Germline loops: CDR1 GTSNPN, CDR2 SVGIG (reference sequence). CDR3 size: 14 residues. The CDR3 bases are TGTGCCTGGGAGCCGGGACAGGCCAATCAGCCCCAGCATTTT. It codes for CAWEPGQANQPQHF.

The V call is TRBV7-6, the J call TRBJ1-1, with a possible D match to TRBD1 (5 bases). From germline, CDR1 is SGHVS and CDR2 FNYEAQ. This CDR3 is built from 14 residues. V lost 5 bases and J 5 bases, leaving 15 bases between the germline ends. The CDR3 sequence: CASSAGTSGTEAFF. DNA of the CDR3: TGTGCCAGCAGCGCGGGGACCTCCGGGACTGAAGCTTTCTTT.

The rearrangement joins TRBV11-2 to TRBJ2-7; the match to TRBD1 covers 9 bases. The CDR3 consists of 14 residues. Looked up from germline, CDR1 is SGHAT and CDR2 is FQNNGV. V dropped 4 bases and J dropped 5; count of bases not matched to a gene: 6. The CDR3 loop reads CASSSGQGWNEQYF. As DNA, the CDR3 is TGTGCCAGCAGCTCGGGACAGGGTTGGAACGAGCAGTACTTC.

V gene TRBV5-1 combines with J gene TRBJ1-1, with 7 bases aligning to TRBD1. V was pared by 5 bases and J by 2 bases, with 3 bases of the junction left unmatched. CDR3 length: 13 residues. Germline V gives CDR1 SGHRS, CDR2 YFSETQ. As DNA, the CDR3 is TGCGCCAGCAGAAGACAGGGTAACACTGAAGCTTTCTTT. Protein: CASRRQGNTEAFF. Full variable domain (missing parts from reference TRBV5-1 and TRBJ1-1): KAGVTQTPRYLIKTRGQQVTLSCSPISGHRSVSWYQQTPGQGLQFLFEYFSETQRNKGNFPGRFSGRQFSNSRSEMNVSTLELGDSALYLCASRRQGNTEAFFGQGTRLTVV.

The rearrangement links TRBV7-8 to TRBJ2-7; 7 nucleotides align to TRBD2. Germline V gene sequence: CDR1 SGHVS, CDR2 FQNEAQ. There are 13 residues in the CDR3. The V gene end was trimmed by 5 bases and the J gene end by 3 bases; junction bases not matched to a gene: 4. This CDR3 is CASSPAGRYEQYF. The CDR3 bases are TGTGCCAGCAGCCCAGCGGGGCGCTACGAGCAGTACTTC.

The chain links TRBV28 to TRBJ1-2; no reliable D call. The CDR3 is made up of 15 amino acids. Germline CDR1 is MDHEN and CDR2 is SYDVKM. The V and J ends lost 4 bases and 4 bases respectively, with 16 bases between them. The CDR3 region is CASSSPGGGPYGYTF. The CDR3 DNA reads as TGTGCCAGCAGTTCCCCCGGCGGAGGGCCCTATGGCTACACCTTC.

This clone appeared a single time. The chain links TRBV6-5 to TRBJ1-3, with TRBD1 as a possible D gene (6 bases). Germline V gene data show CDR1 as MNHEY and CDR2 as SVGAGI. V lost 5 bases and J 2 bases, leaving 13 bases between the germline ends. The CDR3 loop spans 15 amino acids. The CDR3 region is CASSLPGVAGNTIYF. CDR3 nucleotide sequence: TGTGCCAGCAGTCTTCCAGGGGTGGCTGGAAACACCATATATTTT.

This clone was found once. V and J are TRBV13 and TRBJ1-4; D possibly corresponds to TRBD1 (6 bases). V dropped 2 bases and J dropped 3 bases, with 10 bases sitting between them. The CDR3 has 15 amino acids. CDR1 is PRHDT and CDR2 is FYEKMQ in the germline V gene (reference sequence). The CDR3 spells CASSLRTAANEKLFF. The CDR3 nucleotides are TGTGCCAGCAGCTTACGGACAGCAGCTAATGAAAAACTGTTTTTT.

CDR3 region: CASIGTGMNTEAFF. The CDR3 nucleotides read TGTGCCAGTATCGGGACAGGAATGAACACTGAAGCTTTCTTT. The chain uses TRBV19 and TRBJ1-1, with 8 bases matching TRBD1. After removal of 7 bases from V and 0 bases from J, the junction contained 4 bases not matched to a gene. Germline-derived CDR1 and CDR2 are LNHDA and SQIVND (reference sequence). The CDR3 has 14 residues.

This clone is a singleton in its sample. The chain combines TRBV5-1 with TRBJ1-2; TRBD1 is a possible D gene (6 bases). Trimming left V 0 bases short and J 5 bases short, with 11 bases between. CDR3 length equals 14 residues. CDR1 SGHRS and CDR2 YFSETQ come from the germline V gene. The chain's CDR3 is CASSLEPGDYGYTF. The CDR3 DNA follows: TGCGCCAGCAGCTTGGAACCAGGGGATTATGGCTACACCTTC.

This sequence joins TRBV7-2 and TRBJ2-7; TRBD2 aligns across 9 bases. This CDR3 is built from 15 residues. Germline V lookup: CDR1 SGHTA, CDR2 FQGNSA. The ends lost 2 bases at V and 5 bases at J; junction bases unmatched: 7. CDR3 nucleotides: TGTGCCAGCAGCTTATCCGGGACTAGCAGCGACGAGCAGTACTTC. This translates into CASSLSGTSSDEQYF.

This chain uses TRBV27 with TRBJ2-7; no reliable D call. The V gene lost 4 bases and the J gene lost 1 base, with 2 bases spanning the gap. The CDR3 is made up of 11 amino acids. Germline assignment: CDR1 MNHEY and CDR2 SMNVEV (reference sequence). CDR3 nucleotide sequence: TGTGCCAGCAGTTCTTCCTACGAGCAGTACTTC. Translated, it gives CASSSSYEQYF.

The chain recombines TRBV9 with TRBJ2-3; 8 bases agree with TRBD2. CDR1 is SGDLS and CDR2 is YYNGEE in the germline V gene. The length of the CDR3 is 15 residues. With 0 bases clipped from V and 2 bases from J, the junction kept 2 bases outside the gene matches. As DNA, the CDR3 is TGTGCCAGCAGCGTAGGACTAGCGCCCACAGATACGCAGTATTTT. Translation gives CASSVGLAPTDTQYF.